The 13 T cell receptor beta chains presented below share a single source sample, sequenced in a study of tumor and adjacent non-tumor tissue in lung cancer (dated by TCRdb to about 2018). The method behind the library was multiplex PCR. Reads for this sample came from an Illumina HiSeq 2500. Following protocols modified from ARM-PCR, the researchers constructed TCRbeta libraries through three rounds of nested PCR with primers (Table S4). TCRdb cleaned the public reads at Q25 with fastp, built clones with MiXCR and kept in-frame beta chains. Entries are consolidated by CDR3 protein sequence, retaining the most common genes and DNA. This sample comprises about 110,000 distinct CDR3 sequences, approximately 71% of them detected only once. The top ten clonotypes cover 30% to 45% of the sample. Bulk unsorted tissue served as the source for RNA extraction, and RNA quality was assessed using a NanoDrop ND-1000 and an Agilent 2100.

Sequences were obtained from lung tumor tissue. Receptors were obtained from a woman aged 60-70 years with non-small cell lung cancer.

The chain is built from TRBV7-9 and TRBJ2-3; 8 positions match TRBD2. After removal of 3 bases from V and 3 bases from J, the junction contained 5 bases not matched to a gene. The V gene's germline CDR1 is SEHNR and CDR2 FQNEAQ (reference sequence). CDR3 length equals 15 residues. The DNA for the CDR3 is TGTGCCAGCAGCTTCGTGGCGGGGGGTACAGATACGCAGTATTTT. Translating gives CASSFVAGGTDTQYF.

This clonotype came up many times. The V gene is TRBV20-1, the J gene TRBJ2-3, with TRBD1 matching 9 bases. The CDR3 has 14 residues. CDR1 and CDR2 (germline): DFQATT, SNEGSKA (reference sequence). Trimming at V came to 4 bases and at J to 4 bases, leaving 6 bases not matched to a gene. Here the CDR3 DNA reads TGCAGTGCTATGGGACAGGGAGGACCAGATACGCAGTATTTT. Its protein product is CSAMGQGGPDTQYF.

The chain links TRBV6-2 or TRBV6-3 to TRBJ2-4; D call uncertain. The CDR3 has 16 amino acids. Germline loops: CDR1 MNHEY, CDR2 SVGEGT. This chain's CDR3 is CATRKGSRLAKNIQYF. CDR3 bases: TGTGCAACCCGAAAAGGCAGCCGTCTAGCCAAAAACATTCAGTACTTC.

CDR3 DNA: TGTGCCAGCGGCTGGGGATTTTCTAACACAGATACGCAGTATTTT. It specifies CASGWGFSNTDTQYF. The V gene is TRBV5-6, the J gene TRBJ2-3; no clear D gene. CDR3 length: 15 amino acids. Trimming cost V 7 bases and J 2 bases, with 17 bases left between them. Germline loops: CDR1 SGHDT, CDR2 YYEEEE.

To note about this clonotype: This may stem from a read error, because a much larger clone lies one nucleotide away. The chain employs TRBV20-1 and TRBJ2-1; 8 nucleotides agree with TRBD2. V gave up 7 bases and J gave up 6 bases; unmatched junction bases: 11. The CDR3 is made up of 14 amino acids. In germline, CDR1 is DFQATT, CDR2 SNEGSKA (reference sequence). The CDR3 region is CSVPPAGAGNEQFF. The CDR3 DNA reads TGCAGTGTTCCCCCAGCGGGAGCAGGCAATGAGCAGTTCTTC.

Notes on this clonotype: This likely comes from a read error, as the CDR3 has no conserved phenylalanine or tryptophan at its end. The limits of the CDR3 on the DNA are not certain, so only TCRdb's listed CDR3 is given. V is TRBV28 and J is TRBJ2-7; TRBD1 reflects the table's D call only, with no check against the DNA. The CDR3 is 18 amino acids long, termini counted. Germline V gene lookup returns CDR1 MDHEN and CDR2 SYDVKM. CDR3 in amino acids: CASSHNSGTGGVGYEQYL.

About this clonotype itself: A much larger clone differs from this one at a single base, so this may be a read error. The CDR3 does not end in the conserved phenylalanine or tryptophan, so this is likely a read error. The chain links TRBV28 to TRBJ1-1, with 7 bases aligning to TRBD1. The CDR3 totals 13 residues. V lost 5 bases, J lost 7 bases, and 7 bases stayed unmatched. In germline, CDR1 is MDHEN, CDR2 SYDVKM. The CDR3 is CASSPRGRIEAFL. The CDR3, as DNA: TGTGCCAGCAGTCCTAGGGGGCGCATTGAAGCTTTCTTA.

Remarks on this clonotype: This may come from a read error, since a much larger clone is one base off. The chain carries TRBV12-3 or TRBV12-4 and TRBJ2-2, with D perhaps TRBD1 (6 bases). This CDR3 has 13 residues. CDR3 sequence (DNA): TGTGCCAGCAGTTTCAGGGACACCTGGGAGCTGTTTTTT. As protein: CASSFRDTWELFF.

A word on this clonotype: One end of the junction varies from germline; a read error may be responsible. The V call is TRBV28, the J call TRBJ1-1; tentatively, D is TRBD1 (5 bases). This CDR3 spans 14 amino acids. CDR1 and CDR2 (germline): MDHEN, SYDVKM. The CDR3 spells CASSFVDQGTEALF. In nucleotides, the CDR3 is TGTGCCAGCAGTTTTGTGGACCAAGGGACTGAAGCTTTGTTT.

A word on this clonotype: This may arise from a read error, as a much more abundant clone is one base away. The chain carries TRBV20-1 and TRBJ2-7; no definite D call. The ends were cut back, 5 bases at V and 4 bases at J, with 18 bases in the middle. This CDR3 is 14 amino acids long. Per the germline V gene, CDR1 is DFQATT and CDR2 is SNEGSKA (reference sequence). CDR3 region: CSALPRTDEYEQYF. The CDR3 region has the DNA TGCAGTGCTTTGCCTAGGACGGATGAATACGAGCAGTACTTC.

Note on this clonotype: Since a much larger clone is just one base distant, this may be a read error. The J gene is TRBJ1-2, the V gene TRBV6-2 or TRBV6-3; D is uncertain. The germline V gene has CDR1 MNHEY and CDR2 SVGEGT. The CDR3 spans 14 residues. The CDR3 sequence: CARSYNAGSYGYTF. The DNA for the CDR3 is TGTGCCAGAAGTTACAACGCGGGGTCCTATGGCTACACCTTC.

This clonotype has a single count. The gene calls are TRBV6-2 or TRBV6-3 and TRBJ2-6, with a possible D match to TRBD1 (5 bases). CDR3 size: 15 residues. V lost 0 bases, J lost 13 bases, and 16 bases lay in between. Germline CDR1 and CDR2: MNHEY and SVGEGT. CDR3 bases: TGTGCCAGCAGTTACTCGGCCTCTGGGGCCGATGTCCTGACTTTC. Translating it yields CASSYSASGADVLTF.

The V call is TRBV28, the J call TRBJ1-2, with 9 bases fitting TRBD1. Germline V lookup: CDR1 MDHEN, CDR2 SYDVKM. J lost 6 bases, V lost 11 bases, and 19 bases had no gene match. CDR3 length: 16 residues. The CDR3 DNA sequence: TGTGCCTGCACCCCGTTGCATTCGGGACAGGGAAATGGCTACACCTTC. As protein: CACTPLHSGQGNGYTF.